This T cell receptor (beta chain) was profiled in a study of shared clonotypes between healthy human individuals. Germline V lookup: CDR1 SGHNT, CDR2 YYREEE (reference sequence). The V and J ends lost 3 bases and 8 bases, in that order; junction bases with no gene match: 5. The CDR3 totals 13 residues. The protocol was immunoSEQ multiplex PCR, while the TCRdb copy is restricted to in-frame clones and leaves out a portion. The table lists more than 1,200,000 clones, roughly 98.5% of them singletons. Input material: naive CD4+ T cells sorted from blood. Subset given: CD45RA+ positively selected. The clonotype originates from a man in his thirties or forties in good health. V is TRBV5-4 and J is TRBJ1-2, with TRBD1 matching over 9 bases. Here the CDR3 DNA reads TGTGCCAGCAGCTACGGACAGGGGAAGGGCTACACCTTC. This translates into CASSYGQGKGYTF.